Below, 29 T cell receptor beta chains from the same sample are listed, as sequenced in a study of T cell changes during pregnancy in multiple sclerosis. The data were produced by immunoSEQ multiplex PCR, yet TCRdb's version contains in-frame clones alone and is incomplete. The sample shows 40,000 to 55,000 clones, roughly 91% of them seen only once. This specimen was CD4+ T cells from peripheral blood mononuclear cells, taken after pregnancy. These receptors were obtained from a female donor in good health, enrolled as a control in a pregnancy study.

This clone was picked up a small number of times. V usage is TRBV18 and J usage is TRBJ1-3, with a tentative D call TRBD1 (5 bases). CDR3 length: 16 amino acids. V lost 3 bases to trimming and J lost 0 bases, with 12 bases between them. Germline CDR1 is KGHSH and CDR2 is LQKENI. CDR3 nucleotides: TGTGCCAGCTCACCGGACACCGCCCGCTCTGGAAACACCATATATTTT. It encodes CASSPDTARSGNTIYF.

The V call is TRBV18, the J call TRBJ2-7; 9 bases are shared with TRBD2. Germline V gene sequence: CDR1 KGHSH, CDR2 LQKENI. This CDR3 contains 15 residues. Trimming removed 3 bases from V and 3 bases from J; junction bases left unmatched: 6. For the CDR3, the DNA is TGTGCCAGCTCACCCCAGGGACTAGCAAACTACGAGCAGTACTTC. This encodes CASSPQGLANYEQYF.

This sequence joins TRBV28 and TRBJ2-3; D unresolved. The CDR3 spans 13 residues. Germline V gives CDR1 MDHEN, CDR2 SYDVKM. Trimming removed 5 bases at V and 8 bases at J, with 14 bases between. The CDR3 reads CASSPPIYGTQYF. The CDR3 DNA follows: TGTGCCAGCAGTCCGCCAATCTATGGTACGCAGTATTTT.

This clone was observed a single time. The chain joins TRBV7-9 to TRBJ1-1; TRBD1 aligns across 10 bases. The V gene's germline CDR1 is SEHNR and CDR2 FQNEAQ (reference sequence). J gave up 5 bases and V 2 bases, and 14 bases lay outside the gene matches. This CDR3 is 18 amino acids long. CDR3 bases: TGTGCCAGCAGCTTACCGCAAGGACAGGGGGTCCTGGTTACTGAAGCTTTCTTT. Translating gives CASSLPQGQGVLVTEAFF.

This chain joins TRBV7-9 and TRBJ1-2, with D unclear. This CDR3 contains 13 residues. Trimming stripped 4 bases from V and 0 bases from J, with 6 bases between. Germline CDR1 is SEHNR and CDR2 is FQNEAQ (reference sequence). In DNA form, the CDR3 reads TGTGCCAGCAGCTACGGAGCTAACTATGGCTACACCTTC. This sequence encodes CASSYGANYGYTF.

V and J are TRBV30 and TRBJ1-2, with D hard to call. Germline CDR1 is GTSNPN and CDR2 is SVGIG (reference sequence). The CDR3 has 12 amino acids. The V end was cut by 5 bases, the J end by 7 bases, with 14 bases between. CDR3 amino acids: CAWEGFAGGYTF. The CDR3 DNA is TGTGCCTGGGAGGGCTTCGCGGGTGGCTACACCTTC.

The chain is built from TRBV6-6 and TRBJ2-5, with 8 bases aligning to TRBD1. CDR3 size: 16 residues. Germline-derived CDR1 and CDR2 are MNHNY and SVGAGI (reference sequence). Unmatched junction bases numbered 12, after V lost 2 bases and J lost 7 bases. The CDR3 sequence is CASSYTGTGRVGTQYF. CDR3 nucleotide sequence: TGTGCCAGCAGTTACACCGGGACAGGAAGGGTGGGGACCCAGTACTTC.

In its sample, this clone was seen once. The chain recombines TRBV25-1 with TRBJ2-3, with 14 bases fitting TRBD2. The length of the CDR3 is 16 residues. The germline CDR1 and CDR2 sequences are MGHDK and SYGVNS. The trim removed 4 bases at V and 1 base at J, leaving 1 base unmatched. CDR3 amino acids: CASSGGLAGGTDTQYF. The CDR3 region has the DNA TGTGCCAGCAGTGGGGGACTAGCGGGAGGCACAGATACGCAGTATTTT.

V gene TRBV6-4 combines with J gene TRBJ2-7, with 8 bases that match TRBD2. CDR1 and CDR2 from the germline V gene are MRHNA and SNTAGT. With V trimmed by 5 bases and J by 7 bases, 16 bases remained unmatched. There are 16 residues in the CDR3. In nucleotides, the CDR3 is TGTGCCAGCAGTTCGCTTGCGGGACTAGGAGTAGGGGAGCAGTACTTC. Translating gives CASSSLAGLGVGEQYF.

The chain links TRBV6-4 to TRBJ1-4; 7 positions match TRBD1. CDR3 length: 15 amino acids. The trim removed 6 bases at V and 0 bases at J, leaving 4 bases unmatched. The germline V gene encodes CDR1 MRHNA and CDR2 SNTAGT. The CDR3 DNA sequence: TGTGCCAGCAGGAGACAGGGAGCAACTAATGAAAAACTGTTTTTT. Translation gives CASRRQGATNEKLFF.

In DNA form, the CDR3 reads TGTGCCAGCAGCTTAGGTGCGCAGGGTCAGGTCGAGACCCAGTACTTC. This encodes CASSLGAQGQVETQYF. The V call is TRBV7-9, the J call TRBJ2-5; tentative D call: TRBD1 (5 bases). Trimming removed 1 base from V and 5 bases from J, with 17 bases in between. The length of the CDR3 is 16 residues. In germline, CDR1 is SEHNR, CDR2 FQNEAQ (reference sequence).

V and J are TRBV5-1 and TRBJ2-5, with D possibly matching TRBD2 (5 bases). The germline V gene has CDR1 SGHRS and CDR2 YFSETQ. CDR3 length: 14 residues. The germline V and J ends were trimmed by 5 bases and 1 base, with 12 bases remaining between them. The CDR3 coding sequence is TGCGCCAGCAGTCGCTCAGCGGCCCAAGAGACCCAGTACTTC. It yields the protein CASSRSAAQETQYF. The variable domain in full, completed from reference TRBV5-1 and TRBJ2-5, reads KAGVTQTPRYLIKTRGQQVTLSCSPISGHRSVSWYQQTPGQGLQFLFEYFSETQRNKGNFPGRFSGRQFSNSRSEMNVSTLELGDSALYLCASSRSAAQETQYFGPGTRLLVL.

This sequence joins TRBV11-2 and TRBJ2-5; 7 positions agree with TRBD2. The V gene's germline CDR1 is SGHAT and CDR2 FQNNGV. This CDR3 contains 15 residues. The junction had 12 bases not matched to a gene; V was cut back by 4 bases and J by 7 bases. The CDR3 is CASSSNSGSSGTQYF. CDR3 nucleotides: TGTGCCAGCAGCTCTAATAGCGGGTCTTCTGGGACCCAGTACTTC.

The rearrangement links TRBV6-1 to TRBJ2-3, with 7 bases matching TRBD1. J gave up 9 bases and V 5 bases, and 8 bases lay outside the gene matches. Looked up from germline, CDR1 is MNHNS and CDR2 is SASEGT. This CDR3 has 13 amino acids. CDR3 nucleotide sequence: TGTGCCAGCAGTATAGACAGGGTCGGGACGCAGTATTTT. Translation: CASSIDRVGTQYF.

The chain carries TRBV7-3 and TRBJ2-7; D perhaps matches TRBD2 (6 bases). This CDR3 is built from 22 residues. Germline loops: CDR1 SGHTA, CDR2 FQGTGA. V was trimmed by 5 bases and J by 2 bases, leaving 37 bases between them. In DNA form, the CDR3 reads TGTGCCAGCAGCGCGCCCAATATCAGGAGGGCACAGGACCGACTTTTGGCCTACGAGCAGTACTTC. Translation: CASSAPNIRRAQDRLLAYEQYF.

The chain joins TRBV18 to TRBJ2-7; 8 positions agree with TRBD1. V dropped 1 base and J dropped 3; count of bases not matched to a gene: 5. Germline V gene data show CDR1 as KGHSH and CDR2 as LQKENI. The CDR3 covers 15 residues. In DNA form, the CDR3 reads TGTGCCAGCTCACCACAAAGGACAGGGCACTACGAGCAGTACTTC. It encodes CASSPQRTGHYEQYF.

The gene calls are TRBV10-2 and TRBJ2-7; possible D gene TRBD2, 6 bases. The V and J ends lost 6 bases and 2 bases respectively, with 14 bases between them. The CDR3 loop spans 14 amino acids. Germline V CDR1 and CDR2: WSHSY, SAAADI. This CDR3 reads CASRAGTHTYEQYF. CDR3 DNA: TGCGCCAGCAGGGCCGGGACTCATACCTACGAGCAGTACTTC.

V is TRBV27 and J is TRBJ2-3; tentative D call: TRBD1 (6 bases). CDR3 size: 17 residues. V was clipped by 7 bases and J by 1 base, with 21 bases between them. CDR1 is MNHEY and CDR2 is SMNVEV in the germline V gene (reference sequence). The CDR3, as DNA: TGTGCCAGCAAACAGGGAACCCGCCTTTTGGGCACAGATACGCAGTATTTT. Translation: CASKQGTRLLGTDTQYF.

Comments on this clone: Mismatch with germline at one junction end may stem from a read error. The chain couples TRBV19 to TRBJ1-2; 7 nucleotides agree with TRBD1. CDR3 length: 15 amino acids. The germline V gene encodes CDR1 LNHDA and CDR2 SQIVND (reference sequence). This CDR3 is CTSSTQGKSNYGYTF. In DNA, the CDR3 is TGTACCAGTAGTACACAGGGGAAATCTAACTATGGCTACACCTTC.

The chain has TRBV6-1 and TRBJ2-1, with D possibly matching TRBD1 (6 bases). Germline values: CDR1 MNHNS, CDR2 SASEGT. The CDR3 extends over 17 amino acids. Trimming took off 4 bases at V and 2 bases at J, with 18 bases between the two ends. The CDR3 reads CASSVGASGTPYNEQFF. Here the CDR3 DNA reads TGTGCCAGCAGTGTGGGGGCCAGCGGAACCCCCTACAATGAGCAGTTCTTC.

On this clone: Germline is not matched at one junction end, which may reflect a read error. The chain recombines TRBV30 with TRBJ2-1; perhaps TRBD1 as D (6 bases). Germline CDR1 reads GTSNPN; CDR2 reads SVGIG (reference sequence). The CDR3 contains 17 residues. CDR3 in amino acids: CAWSARTGTRASNGQFF. Written as DNA, the CDR3 is TGTGCCTGGAGTGCCCGAACCGGGACACGGGCAAGCAATGGGCAGTTCTTC.

The chain employs TRBV5-1 and TRBJ2-5; D might be TRBD1 (5 bases). Between the trimmed V and J ends, which lost 0 bases and 5 bases, there was a span of 14 bases. The CDR3 is 15 amino acids. In germline, CDR1 is SGHRS, CDR2 YFSETQ. CDR3 residues: CASSLGAQGGETQYF. CDR3 sequence (DNA): TGCGCCAGCAGCTTGGGAGCTCAGGGTGGGGAGACCCAGTACTTC.

This clone was found once. V is TRBV13 and J is TRBJ2-2, with a possible D match to TRBD1 (5 bases). Germline loops: CDR1 PRHDT, CDR2 FYEKMQ (reference sequence). Deletions cut 8 bases from V and 6 bases from J, with 19 bases between. This CDR3 region has 15 residues. The CDR3 DNA reads as TGTGCCAGCCACGAGCGAGCAGGGATGGCCGGGGAGCTGTTTTTT. Its protein is CASHERAGMAGELFF.

This chain joins TRBV11-2 and TRBJ2-5; D gene unclear. Deletions cut 2 bases from V and 5 bases from J, with 12 bases between. Germline values: CDR1 SGHAT, CDR2 FQNNGV. CDR3 length: 14 residues. CDR3 sequence (DNA): TGTGCCAGCAGCTTATTCCACTCCCGGGAGACCCAGTACTTC. Encoded protein: CASSLFHSRETQYF.

The chain is built from TRBV7-9 and TRBJ2-7, with 9 bases matching TRBD1. The germline V gene encodes CDR1 SEHNR and CDR2 FQNEAQ (reference sequence). Germline trimming cut 5 bases from V and 3 bases from J; bases unmatched to any gene: 5. CDR3 length equals 14 residues. The CDR3 DNA reads TGTGCCAGCAGCCAACCGGGACAGGGCTACGAGCAGTACTTC. Translated, it gives CASSQPGQGYEQYF.

The count of this clone is one. The genes are TRBV4-1 and TRBJ1-2; no clear D gene. The V and J ends lost 3 bases and 3 bases respectively, with 11 bases between them. The CDR3 contains 14 residues. CDR1 and CDR2 from the germline V gene are MGHRA and YSYEKL. The DNA of the CDR3 is TGCGCCAGCAGCCAGACTGTTGCCGACTATGGCTACACCTTC. Translated: CASSQTVADYGYTF.

The CDR3 loop is CASSDHARVGGYTF. In nucleotides, the CDR3 is TGTGCCAGCAGTGACCACGCCAGGGTTGGTGGCTACACCTTC. The V gene is TRBV2, the J gene TRBJ1-2, with a weak D call TRBD1 (5 bases). V was clipped by 3 bases and J by 7 bases, with 15 bases between them. The CDR3 length is 14 residues. Germline CDR1 and CDR2: SNHLY and FYNNEI.

The genes are TRBV19 and TRBJ2-2; a weak D match, TRBD2 (6 bases). The V end lost 5 bases, the J end lost 4 bases, and 26 bases lay between the germline ends. The length of the CDR3 is 19 residues. CDR1 and CDR2 (germline): LNHDA, SQIVND (reference sequence). The CDR3 DNA reads as TGTGCCAGTAGTCCCGTGAACCGGGACTTTATCAGACTCACCGGGGAGCTGTTTTTT. It is translated as CASSPVNRDFIRLTGELFF. Variable domain in full (rest from reference TRBV19 and TRBJ2-2): DGGITQSPKYLFRKEGQNVTLSCEQNLNHDAMYWYRQDPGQGLRLIYYSQIVNDFQKGDIAEGYSVSREKKESFPLTVTSAQKNPTAFYLCASSPVNRDFIRLTGELFFGEGSRLTVL.

The chain couples TRBV19 to TRBJ2-1; possibly TRBD1 for D (6 bases). Germline V gene lookup returns CDR1 LNHDA and CDR2 SQIVND (reference sequence). Trimming removed 6 bases from V and 4 bases from J, with 10 bases in between. The CDR3 is 13 residues long. The CDR3 coding sequence is TGTGCCAGTAGACGGGACAATTACAATGAGCAGTTCTTC. It yields the protein CASRRDNYNEQFF.